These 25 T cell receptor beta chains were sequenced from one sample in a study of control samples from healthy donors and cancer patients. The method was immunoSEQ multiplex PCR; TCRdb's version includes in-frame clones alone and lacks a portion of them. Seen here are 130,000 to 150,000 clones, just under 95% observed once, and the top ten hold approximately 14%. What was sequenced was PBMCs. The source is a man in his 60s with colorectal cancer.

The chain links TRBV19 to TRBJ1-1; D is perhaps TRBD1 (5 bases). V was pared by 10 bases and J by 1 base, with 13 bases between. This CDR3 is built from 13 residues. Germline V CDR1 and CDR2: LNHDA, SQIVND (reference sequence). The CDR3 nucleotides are TGTGCCATAAGACAGAGCCAGAACACTGAAGCTTTCTTT. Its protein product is CAIRQSQNTEAFF.

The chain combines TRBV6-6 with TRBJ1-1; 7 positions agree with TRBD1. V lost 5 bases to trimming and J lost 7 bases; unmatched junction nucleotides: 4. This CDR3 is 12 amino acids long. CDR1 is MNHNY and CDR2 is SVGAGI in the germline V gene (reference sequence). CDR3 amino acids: CASSRQGVEAFF. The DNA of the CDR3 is TGTGCCAGCAGTAGGCAGGGGGTTGAAGCTTTCTTT.

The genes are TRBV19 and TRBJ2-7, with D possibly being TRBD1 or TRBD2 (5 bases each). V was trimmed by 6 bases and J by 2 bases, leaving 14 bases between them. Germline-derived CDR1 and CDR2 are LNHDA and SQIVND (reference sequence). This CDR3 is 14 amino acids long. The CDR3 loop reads CASSDGDGPYEQYF. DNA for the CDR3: TGTGCCAGTAGCGATGGGGACGGCCCCTACGAGCAGTACTTC.

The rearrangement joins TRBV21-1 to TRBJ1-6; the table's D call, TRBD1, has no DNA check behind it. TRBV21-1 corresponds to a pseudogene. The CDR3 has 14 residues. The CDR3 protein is CANSQAPIPSPLHF. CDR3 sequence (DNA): TGTGCCAACTCCCAGGCACCTATACCCTCACCCCTCCACTTT.

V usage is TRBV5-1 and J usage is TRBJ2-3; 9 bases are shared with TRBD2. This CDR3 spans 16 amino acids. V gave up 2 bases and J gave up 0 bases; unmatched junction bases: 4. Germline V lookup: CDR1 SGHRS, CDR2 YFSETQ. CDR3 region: CASSLIGTSSTDTQYF. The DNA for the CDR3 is TGCGCCAGCAGCTTAATAGGGACTAGCAGCACAGATACGCAGTATTTT.

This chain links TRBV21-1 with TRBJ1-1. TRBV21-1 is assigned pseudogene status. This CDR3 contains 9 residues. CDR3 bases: TGTGGGTTGGTGAGACCAGCTTTCTTT. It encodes CGLVRPAFF.

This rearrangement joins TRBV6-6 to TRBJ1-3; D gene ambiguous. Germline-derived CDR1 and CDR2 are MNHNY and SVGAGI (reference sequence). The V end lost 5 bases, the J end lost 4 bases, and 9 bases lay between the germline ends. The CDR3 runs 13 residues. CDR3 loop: CASSPNTGNTIYF. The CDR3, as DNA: TGTGCCAGCAGTCCAAACACAGGAAACACCATATATTTT.

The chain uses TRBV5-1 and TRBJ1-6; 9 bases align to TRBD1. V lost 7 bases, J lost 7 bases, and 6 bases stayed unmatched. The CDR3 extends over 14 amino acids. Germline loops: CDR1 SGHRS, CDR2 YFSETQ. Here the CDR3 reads CASCSGTGNSPLHF. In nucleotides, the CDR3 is TGCGCCAGCTGCTCCGGGACAGGGAATTCACCCCTCCACTTT.

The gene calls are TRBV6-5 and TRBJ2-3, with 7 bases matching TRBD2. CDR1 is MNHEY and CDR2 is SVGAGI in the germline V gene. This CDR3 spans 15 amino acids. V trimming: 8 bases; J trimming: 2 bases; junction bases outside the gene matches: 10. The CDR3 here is CASRLGLADTDTQYF. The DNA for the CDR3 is TGTGCCAGCCGGCTCGGGCTAGCGGACACAGATACGCAGTATTTT.

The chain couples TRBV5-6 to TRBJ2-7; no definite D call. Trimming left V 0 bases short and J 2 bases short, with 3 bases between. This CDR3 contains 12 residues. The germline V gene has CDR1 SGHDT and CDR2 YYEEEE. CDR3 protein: CASSLAPYEQYF. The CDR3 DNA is TGTGCCAGCAGCTTGGCTCCCTACGAGCAGTACTTC.

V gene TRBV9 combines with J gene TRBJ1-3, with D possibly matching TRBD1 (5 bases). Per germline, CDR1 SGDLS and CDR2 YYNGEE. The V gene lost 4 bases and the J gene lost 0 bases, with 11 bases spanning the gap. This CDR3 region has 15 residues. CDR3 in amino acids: CASSRDGNSGNTIYF. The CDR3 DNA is TGTGCCAGCAGCAGGGACGGAAACTCTGGAAACACCATATATTTT. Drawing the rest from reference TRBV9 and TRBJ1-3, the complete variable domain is DSGVTQTPKHLITATGQRVTLRCSPRSGDLSVYWYQQSLDQGLQFLIQYYNGEERAKGNILERFSAQQFPDLHSELNLSSLELGDSALYFCASSRDGNSGNTIYFGEGSWLTVV.

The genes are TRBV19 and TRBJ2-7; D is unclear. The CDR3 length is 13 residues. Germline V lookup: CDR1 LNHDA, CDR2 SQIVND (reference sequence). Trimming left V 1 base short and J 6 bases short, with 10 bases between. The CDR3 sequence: CASSIVPGSEQYF. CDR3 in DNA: TGTGCCAGTAGTATAGTACCAGGATCCGAGCAGTACTTC.

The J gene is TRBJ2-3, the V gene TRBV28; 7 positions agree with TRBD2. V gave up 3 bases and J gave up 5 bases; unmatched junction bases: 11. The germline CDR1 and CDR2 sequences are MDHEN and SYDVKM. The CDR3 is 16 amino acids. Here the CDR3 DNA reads TGTGCCAGCAGTTTTTTATTTGAGCGGGGAAGAGATACGCAGTATTTT. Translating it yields CASSFLFERGRDTQYF. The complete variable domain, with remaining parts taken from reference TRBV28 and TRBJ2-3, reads DVKVTQSSRYLVKRTGEKVFLECVQDMDHENMFWYRQDPGLGLRLIYFSYDVKMKEKGDIPEGYSVSREKKERFSLILESASTNQTSMYLCASSFLFERGRDTQYFGPGTRLTVL.

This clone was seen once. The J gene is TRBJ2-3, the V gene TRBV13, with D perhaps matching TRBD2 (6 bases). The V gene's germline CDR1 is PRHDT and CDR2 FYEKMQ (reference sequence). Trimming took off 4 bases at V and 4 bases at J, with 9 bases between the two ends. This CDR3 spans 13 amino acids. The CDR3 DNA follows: TGTGCCAGCAGCTCCCGGAGGGCAGATACGCAGTATTTT. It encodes CASSSRRADTQYF. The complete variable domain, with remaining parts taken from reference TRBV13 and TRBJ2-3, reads AAGVIQSPRHLIKEKRETATLKCYPIPRHDTVYWYQQGPGQDPQFLISFYEKMQSDKGSIPDRFSAQQFSDYHSELNMSSLELGDSALYFCASSSRRADTQYFGPGTRLTVL.

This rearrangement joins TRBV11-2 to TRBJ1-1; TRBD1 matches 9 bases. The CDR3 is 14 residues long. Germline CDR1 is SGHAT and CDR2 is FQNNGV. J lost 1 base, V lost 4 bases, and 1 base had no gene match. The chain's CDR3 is CASSWGQGNTEAFF. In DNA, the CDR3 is TGTGCCAGCAGCTGGGGACAGGGGAACACTGAAGCTTTCTTT.

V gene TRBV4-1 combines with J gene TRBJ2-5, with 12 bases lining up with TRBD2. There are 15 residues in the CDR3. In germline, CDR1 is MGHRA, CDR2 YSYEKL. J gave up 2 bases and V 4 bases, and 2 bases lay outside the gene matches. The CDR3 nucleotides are TGCGCCAGCAGCCCACTAGCGGGGGGACAAGAGACCCAGTACTTC. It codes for CASSPLAGGQETQYF.

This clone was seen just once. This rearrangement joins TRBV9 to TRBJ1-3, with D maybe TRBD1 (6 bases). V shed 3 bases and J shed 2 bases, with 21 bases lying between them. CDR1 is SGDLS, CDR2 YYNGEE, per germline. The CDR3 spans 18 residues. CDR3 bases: TGTGCCAGCAGCGGATCCCCCCTGCTGGGGGCCACTGGAAACACCATATATTTT. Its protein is CASSGSPLLGATGNTIYF.

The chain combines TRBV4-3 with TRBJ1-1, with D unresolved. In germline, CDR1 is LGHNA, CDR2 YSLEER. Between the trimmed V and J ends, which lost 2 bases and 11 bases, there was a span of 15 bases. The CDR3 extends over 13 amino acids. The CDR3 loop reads CASSQNLMDGAFF. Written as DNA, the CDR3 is TGCGCCAGCAGCCAAAATCTAATGGACGGGGCTTTCTTT.

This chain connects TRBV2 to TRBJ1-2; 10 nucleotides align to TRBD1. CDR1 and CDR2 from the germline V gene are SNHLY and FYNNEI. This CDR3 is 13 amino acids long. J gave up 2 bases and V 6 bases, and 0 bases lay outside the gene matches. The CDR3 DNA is TGTGCCAGCAGGGGACAGGGGAACTATGGCTACACCTTC. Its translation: CASRGQGNYGYTF.

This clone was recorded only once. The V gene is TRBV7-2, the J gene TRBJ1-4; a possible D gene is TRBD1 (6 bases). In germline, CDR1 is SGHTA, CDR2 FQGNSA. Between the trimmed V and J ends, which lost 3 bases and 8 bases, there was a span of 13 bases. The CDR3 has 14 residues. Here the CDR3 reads CASSFQGSGEKLFF. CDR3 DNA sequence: TGTGCCAGCAGCTTCCAGGGGTCGGGGGAAAAACTGTTTTTT.

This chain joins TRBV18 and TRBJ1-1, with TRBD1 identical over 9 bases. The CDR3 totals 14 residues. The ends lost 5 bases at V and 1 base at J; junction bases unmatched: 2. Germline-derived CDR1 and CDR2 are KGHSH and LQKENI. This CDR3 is CASSSTGGNTEAFF. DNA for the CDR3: TGTGCCAGCTCATCGACAGGGGGGAACACTGAAGCTTTCTTT.

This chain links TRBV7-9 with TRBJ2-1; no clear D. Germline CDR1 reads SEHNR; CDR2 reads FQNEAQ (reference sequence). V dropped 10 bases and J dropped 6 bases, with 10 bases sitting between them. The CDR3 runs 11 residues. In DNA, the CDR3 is TGTGCCACCCCGGCCGGCAATGAGCAGTTCTTC. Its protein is CATPAGNEQFF.

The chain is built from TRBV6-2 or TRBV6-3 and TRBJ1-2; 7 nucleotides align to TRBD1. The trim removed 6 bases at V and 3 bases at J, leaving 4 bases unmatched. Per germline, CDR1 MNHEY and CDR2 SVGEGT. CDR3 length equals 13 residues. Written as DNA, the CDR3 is TGTGCCAGCAGCCCAGACAGGGACTATGGCTACACCTTC. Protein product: CASSPDRDYGYTF.

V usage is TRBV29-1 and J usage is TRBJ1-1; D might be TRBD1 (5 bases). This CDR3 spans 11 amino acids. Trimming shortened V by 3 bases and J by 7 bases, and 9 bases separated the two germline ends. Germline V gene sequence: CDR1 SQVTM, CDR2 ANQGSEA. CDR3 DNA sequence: TGCAGCGTTGATAGGGGTCGTGAAGCTTTCTTT. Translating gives CSVDRGREAFF.

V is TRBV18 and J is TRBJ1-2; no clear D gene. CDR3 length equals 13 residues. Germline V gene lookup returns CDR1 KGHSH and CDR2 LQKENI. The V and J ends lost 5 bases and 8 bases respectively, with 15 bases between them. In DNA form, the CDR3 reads TGTGCCAGCTCAACCGACACGGTGGGGGGCTACACCTTC. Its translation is CASSTDTVGGYTF.